This T cell receptor beta chain was identified during a study of cytomegalovirus exposure and HLA in healthy donors. Healthy bone marrow donors formed the donor group. In the case of this clone: Antigen specificity is unknown.

Study-wide results and limits: A classifier reportedly called cytomegalovirus status with high sensitivity and specificity.

In the PCR, 60 Vbeta and 13 Jbeta primers were used. Some clones are missing from TCRdb's copy, which holds only in-frame ones; the method was immunoSEQ multiplex PCR. The sample records about 140,000 clones, around three quarters being singletons. Germline V lookup: CDR1 MNHNS, CDR2 SASEGT. Trimming removed 3 bases from V and 4 bases from J, with 15 bases in between. The CDR3 has 15 residues. This clonotype was sampled from a man aged 25 to 45 in good health and CMV-seronegative. The chain couples TRBV6-1 to TRBJ1-2, with D possibly TRBD1 on 6 matching bases. Sequencing used PBMCs. The CDR3 nucleotides read TGTGCCAGCAGTGAGAGAACAGGGTTCTTCTATGGCTACACCTTC. It specifies CASSERTGFFYGYTF.